This T cell receptor (beta chain) was sequenced for a study of blood T cell repertoires in COVID-19. Across the whole study: Material from acute and convalescent COVID-19 was sourced from the United States, Italy and Spain. Sources were T cells, B-cell-depleted T cells, or PBMCs; the material itself was cDNA or gDNA.

How the authors handled the data: From reference gene primer amplification, estimates of nucleated cell counts were derived. The assay was immunoSEQ multiplex PCR, and TCRdb's table has in-frame clones only and misses some. The DNA was the basis for D and trimming; V, J and clone size are from that table. This table holds around 200,000 clones, roughly 80% found once. CDR1 and CDR2 from the germline V gene are KGHSH and LQKENI. The CDR3 totals 14 residues. V was pared by 3 bases and J by 12 bases, with 8 bases of the junction left unmatched. This clone was found once. The sequencing sample was made of peripheral blood. This chain uses TRBV18 with TRBJ2-7; 13 bases line up with TRBD2. The receptor was derived from a man aged 45-60 years who had recovered from COVID-19. The CDR3 bases are TGTGCCAGCTCACCTCCAGGACTAGCGGGAGCAAGGTACTTC. The encoded protein is CASSPPGLAGARYF.